The sequence of this TCR beta chain was determined in a study of cytomegalovirus exposure and HLA in healthy donors. Study results and limitations: Most TCR sequences were rare, but some public TCRs occurred in many donors.

PCR primers comprised 60 Vbeta and 13 Jbeta primers. Sequenced by immunoSEQ multiplex PCR; TCRdb stores in-frame clones only, minus some. The profile covers about 160,000 clones, with roughly four fifths appearing a single time and around 1.5% taken by the ten largest. The germline V gene has CDR1 SGHNT and CDR2 YENEEA. The CDR3 runs 14 residues. The J segment lost 5 bases and the V segment lost 5 bases, leaving 7 bases of the junction unmatched. Worth noting for this clone: Its antigen is not identified.

The chain links TRBV11-3 to TRBJ2-5; TRBD2 aligns across 8 bases. Specimen: PBMCs. This receptor was taken from a man in his 60s in good health and CMV-seronegative. The CDR3 region is CASSTGLAGETQYF. The CDR3 coding sequence is TGTGCCAGCAGCACCGGACTAGCAGGGGAGACCCAGTACTTC.